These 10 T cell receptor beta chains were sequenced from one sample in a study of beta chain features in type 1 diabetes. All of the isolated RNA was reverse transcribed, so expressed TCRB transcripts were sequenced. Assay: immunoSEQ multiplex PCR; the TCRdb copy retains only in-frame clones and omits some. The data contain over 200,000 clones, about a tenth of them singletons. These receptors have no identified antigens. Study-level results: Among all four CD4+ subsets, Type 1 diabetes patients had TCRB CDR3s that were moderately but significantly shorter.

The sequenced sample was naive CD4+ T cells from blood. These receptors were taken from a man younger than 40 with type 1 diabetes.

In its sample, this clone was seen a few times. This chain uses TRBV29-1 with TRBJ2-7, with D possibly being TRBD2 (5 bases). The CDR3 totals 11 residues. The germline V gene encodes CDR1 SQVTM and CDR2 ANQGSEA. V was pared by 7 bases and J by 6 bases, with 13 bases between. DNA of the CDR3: TGCAGCGCCCAAACGGGGTTCGAGCAGTACTTC. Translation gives CSAQTGFEQYF.

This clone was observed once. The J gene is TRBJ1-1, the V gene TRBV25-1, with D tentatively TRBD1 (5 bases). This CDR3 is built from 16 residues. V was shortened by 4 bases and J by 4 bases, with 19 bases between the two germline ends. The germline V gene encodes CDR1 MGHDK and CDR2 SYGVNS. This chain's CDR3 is CASSGYPQGRGTEAFF. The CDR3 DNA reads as TGTGCCAGCAGTGGATACCCGCAGGGTAGGGGCACTGAAGCTTTCTTT.

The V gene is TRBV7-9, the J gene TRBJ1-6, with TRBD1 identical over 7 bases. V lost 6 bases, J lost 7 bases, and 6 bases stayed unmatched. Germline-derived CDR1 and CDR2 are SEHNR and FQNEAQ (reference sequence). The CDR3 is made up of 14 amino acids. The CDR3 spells CASRQGWGNSPLHF. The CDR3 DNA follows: TGTGCCAGCAGACAGGGGTGGGGGAATTCACCCCTCCACTTT.

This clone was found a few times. CDR3 nucleotides: TGTGCCAGCAGCCAGAGGGCCGGAGGGGACACCGGGGAGCTGTTTTTT. Translating it yields CASSQRAGGDTGELFF. V usage is TRBV14 and J usage is TRBJ2-2, with D perhaps matching TRBD2 (6 bases). The CDR3 is 16 amino acids. Trimming took off 3 bases at V and 3 bases at J, with 14 bases between the two ends. Germline CDR1 and CDR2: SGHDN and FVKESK.

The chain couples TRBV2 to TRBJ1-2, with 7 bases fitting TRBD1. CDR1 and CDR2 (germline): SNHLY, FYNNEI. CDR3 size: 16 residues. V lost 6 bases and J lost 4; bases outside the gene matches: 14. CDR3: CASSPPGTETTYGYTF. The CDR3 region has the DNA TGTGCCAGCAGCCCGCCTGGGACAGAAACTACCTATGGCTACACCTTC. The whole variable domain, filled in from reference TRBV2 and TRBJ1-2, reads EPEVTQTPSHQVTQMGQEVILRCVPISNHLYFYWYRQILGQKVEFLVSFYNNEISEKSEIFDDQFSVERPDGSNFTLKIRSTKLEDSAMYFCASSPPGTETTYGYTFGSGTRLTVV.

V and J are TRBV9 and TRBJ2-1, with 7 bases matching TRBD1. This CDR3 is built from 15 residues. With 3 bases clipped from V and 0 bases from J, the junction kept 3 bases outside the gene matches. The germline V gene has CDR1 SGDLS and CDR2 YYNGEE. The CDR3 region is CASSETGSSYNEQFF. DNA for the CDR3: TGTGCCAGCAGCGAGACAGGGAGCTCCTACAATGAGCAGTTCTTC.

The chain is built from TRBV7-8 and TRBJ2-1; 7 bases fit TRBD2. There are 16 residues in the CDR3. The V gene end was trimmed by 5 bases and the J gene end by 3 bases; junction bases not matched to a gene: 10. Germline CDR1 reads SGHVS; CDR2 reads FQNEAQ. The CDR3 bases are TGTGCCAGCAGCCCTCTTTGGGGGGGGGACTACAATGAGCAGTTCTTC. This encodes CASSPLWGGDYNEQFF.

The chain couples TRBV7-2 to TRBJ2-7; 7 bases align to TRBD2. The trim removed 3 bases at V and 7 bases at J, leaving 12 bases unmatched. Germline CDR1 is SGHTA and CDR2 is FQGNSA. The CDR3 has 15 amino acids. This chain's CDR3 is CASSFGLLAGLEQYF. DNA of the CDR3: TGTGCCAGCAGCTTTGGGCTGTTAGCGGGCTTGGAGCAGTACTTC.

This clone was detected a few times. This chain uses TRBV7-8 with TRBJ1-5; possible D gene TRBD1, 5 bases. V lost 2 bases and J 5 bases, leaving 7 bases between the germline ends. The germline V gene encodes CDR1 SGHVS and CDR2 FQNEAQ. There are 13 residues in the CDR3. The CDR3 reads CASSLLGDQPQHF. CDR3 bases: TGTGCCAGCAGCTTACTAGGGGATCAGCCCCAGCATTTT.

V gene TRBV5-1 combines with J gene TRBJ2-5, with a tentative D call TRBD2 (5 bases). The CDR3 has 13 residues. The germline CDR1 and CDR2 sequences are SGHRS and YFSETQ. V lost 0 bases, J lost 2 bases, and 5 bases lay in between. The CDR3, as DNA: TGCGCCAGCAGCTTGGGACTACAAGAGACCCAGTACTTC. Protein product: CASSLGLQETQYF.